One sample yielded the 17 T cell receptor beta chains listed below, sequenced in a study of CD8+ T cells in alopecia areata. Investigators isolated RNA and reverse transcribed it into cDNA to act as the sequencing template. Some clones are missing from TCRdb's copy, which holds only in-frame ones; the method was immunoSEQ multiplex PCR. This repertoire lists 290,000 or so clones without singletons; 1.2% sits in the top ten. Sorting of pooled cutaneous lymph node cells was based on CD4, CD8alpha, NKG2D, NKG2ACE and other markers. Sample: CD4+ T cells sorted from a lymph node. These receptors all come from a C3H/HeJ mouse with alopecia areata. Mouse strain MHC haplotype: H2-k.

This clone was seen a few times. Gene names and germline match the mouse. CDR3 bases read: TGTGCCAGCAGCCGGGGGGGGAACTATGCT. It specifies CASSRGGNYA. In full, the CDR3 reads CASSRGGNYAEQFF. This chain links TRBV4 with TRBJ2-1; 7 bases are a match to TRBD2. The CDR3 extends 4 residues past the end of the read, so its final part is completed from the germline J gene. The ends lost 5 bases at V and 1 base at J; junction bases unmatched: 2. Germline CDR1 LGHDT, CDR2 YNNKQL (reference sequence). The CDR3 extends over 14 amino acids.

About this clone itself: The genes and germline here are from mouse. The read comes to an end 4 residues before the CDR3 does, leaving the germline J gene to fill in the end. The gene calls are TRBV13-3 and TRBJ2-7; perhaps TRBD1 as D (5 bases). CDR1 NNHDY and CDR2 SYVADS come from the germline V gene. V was trimmed by 1 base and J by 0 bases, leaving 8 bases between them. The CDR3 has 14 residues. CDR3 DNA, as far as it was read: TGTGCCAGCAGTGATAGCAGGGACTCCTAT. Protein: CASSDSRDSY. In full, the CDR3 reads CASSDSRDSYEQYF.

About this clone: Mouse names are used for the genes. The CDR3 end lies 4 residues beyond the end of the read and is filled in from the germline J gene. V is TRBV13-1 and J is TRBJ2-2, with a possible D match to TRBD1 (5 bases). The CDR3 runs to 16 residues. Trimming removed 0 bases from V and 0 bases from J, with 9 bases in between. Germline CDR1 reads NSHNY; CDR2 reads SYGAGN. The CDR3 sequence: CASSDADSANTGQLYF. The sequenced CDR3 bases are TGTGCCAGCAGTGATGCAGACAGTGCAAACACCGGG.

This clone was detected a few times. Germline and genes: mouse. The CDR3 end falls 4 residues outside the read, so it is completed with the germline J gene. Other DNA sequences within the sample encode an identical CDR3. The chain has TRBV13-1 and TRBJ2-3; TRBD1 aligns across 7 bases. The CDR3 is 15 residues long. V trimming: 0 bases; J trimming: 0 bases; junction bases outside the gene matches: 1. The germline gives CDR1 NSHNY, CDR2 SYGAGN. CDR3 residues: CASSDGGQSAETLYF. The sequenced CDR3 bases are TGTGCCAGCAGTGATGGGGGACAGAGTGCAGAA.

There are a few counts of this clone. The genes and germline here are from mouse. The read terminates 4 residues ahead of where the CDR3 ends, so the germline J gene completes it. V usage is TRBV1 and J usage is TRBJ2-5, with TRBD2 matching 9 bases. Germline V gene lookup returns CDR1 NSQYPW and CDR2 LRSPGD (reference sequence). V lost 3 bases to trimming and J lost 2 bases; unmatched junction nucleotides: 9. CDR3 length: 17 amino acids. CDR3 bases read: TGCACCTGCAGTGCTAACCTCCGGACTGGGGCCCAAGAC. As protein: CTCSANLRTGAQD. The CDR3 in full is CTCSANLRTGAQDTQYF.

This clone was counted only a few times. All gene names here are mouse names. The read falls 4 residues short of the CDR3 end, and the missing part is taken from the germline J gene. The chain uses TRBV19 and TRBJ2-4, with D possibly matching TRBD1 (5 bases). This CDR3 region has 16 residues. Germline CDR1 FNHDT, CDR2 SITEND (reference sequence). The germline V and J ends were trimmed by 2 bases and 1 base, with 14 bases remaining between them. The CDR3 region is CASSIGSRDGQNTLYF. The sequenced part of the CDR3 DNA is TGTGCCAGCAGTATTGGAAGCAGGGATGGTCAAAAC.

Concerning this clone: Gene names follow the mouse nomenclature. The CDR3 goes on 4 residues after the read ends, and that part is filled in from the germline J gene. This chain connects TRBV19 to TRBJ1-1, with a possible D match to TRBD1 (6 bases). Between the trimmed V and J ends, which lost 0 bases and 0 bases, there was a span of 9 bases. Germline-derived CDR1 and CDR2 are FNHDT and SITEND (reference sequence). The CDR3 extends over 15 amino acids. The CDR3 reads CASSIGGQANTEVFF. The covered CDR3 bases are TGTGCCAGCAGTATAGGGGGACAAGCAAACACA.

This clone was seen only a few times. The genes are named according to mouse. The read ends 3 residues early relative to the CDR3; the germline J gene fills the gap. The V and J genes are TRBV13-2 and TRBJ1-6; TRBD1 aligns across 7 bases. TRBJ1-6 is known as an ORF, though its function is uncertain. Germline V gene lookup returns CDR1 NNHNN and CDR2 SYGAGS (reference sequence). The CDR3 has 15 residues. With V trimmed by 2 bases and J by 5 bases, 4 bases remained unmatched. Partial CDR3 DNA: TGTGCCAGCGGTGACCCGACAGGGAATAATTCGCCC. Translation gives CASGDPTGNNSP. The complete CDR3 reads CASGDPTGNNSPLYF.

Only a few counts were recorded for this clone. The gene names here belong to mouse. The observed sequence ends 4 residues before the CDR3 terminus, with the missing tail filled in from the germline J gene. The rearrangement links TRBV13-2 to TRBJ2-4, with D tentatively TRBD2 (7 bases). The CDR3 length is 15 residues. Between the trimmed V and J ends, which lost 0 bases and 1 base, there was a span of 9 bases. Germline V gives CDR1 NNHNN, CDR2 SYGAGS (reference sequence). The CDR3 loop is CASGDGGAGQNTLYF. CDR3 bases read: TGTGCCAGCGGTGATGGGGGGGCTGGTCAAAAC.

This clone was counted only a few times. The gene names given are mouse names. The read gets to within 4 residues of the CDR3 end, and the germline J gene fills in the rest. This rearrangement joins TRBV19 to TRBJ2-7; TRBD2 might be the D (5 bases). In germline, CDR1 is FNHDT, CDR2 SITEND (reference sequence). V was trimmed by 0 bases and J by 0 bases, leaving 10 bases between them. The CDR3 has 15 amino acids. The sequenced part of the CDR3 DNA is TGTGCCAGCAGTATAGAGGTGGGGAGCTCCTAT. Amino acid sequence: CASSIEVGSSY. The complete CDR3 sequence is CASSIEVGSSYEQYF.

For this clone: Mouse germline and gene names are used. The read falls 4 residues short of the CDR3 end, and the missing part is taken from the germline J gene. V gene TRBV17 combines with J gene TRBJ2-1; 8 positions agree with TRBD1. Germline V gives CDR1 MNHDT, CDR2 YYDKIL. CDR3 length: 16 residues. The V segment lost 0 bases and the J segment 2 bases; nucleotides outside the gene matches: 3. The sequenced CDR3 bases are TGTGCTAGCAGTAGAGATTCGGACAGGGACTATGCT. It specifies CASSRDSDRDYA. The whole CDR3 sequence reads CASSRDSDRDYAEQFF.

Comment on this clone: Gene labels here are mouse ones. The CDR3 end is not reached by the read, which stops 4 residues before it; the germline J gene fills it in. The chain uses TRBV13-1 and TRBJ1-2; 8 bases line up with TRBD1. Germline CDR1 and CDR2: NSHNY and SYGAGN. This CDR3 is built from 11 residues. CDR3 sequence reads: CASIQGGDYTF. The sequenced part of the CDR3 DNA is TGTGCCAGCATACAGGGGGGC.

This clone has only a few counts. Mouse gene names apply. The read gets to within 4 residues of the CDR3 end, and the germline J gene fills in the rest. The chain uses TRBV14 and TRBJ2-5, with 9 bases aligning to TRBD2. After removal of 7 bases from V and 0 bases from J, the junction contained 3 bases not matched to a gene. Germline V gene lookup returns CDR1 SGHDT and CDR2 FRDEAV. The CDR3 runs 14 residues. This CDR3 is CASLLGGNQDTQYF. The sequenced part of the CDR3 DNA is TGTGCCAGCCTCCTGGGGGGGAACCAAGAC.

This clone was found a few times. Gene names are mouse gene names. The CDR3 is cut off 4 residues early in the read; its end comes from the germline J gene. This chain joins TRBV13-1 and TRBJ2-5; 10 bases line up with TRBD2. Germline lookup yields CDR1 NSHNY and CDR2 SYGAGN. There are 15 residues in the CDR3. CDR3 amino acids: CASSNRLGGEDTQYF. The DNA read from the CDR3 is TGTGCCAGCAGCAACCGACTGGGGGGAGAAGAC.

On this clone: Gene and germline names: mouse. Coverage ceases 4 residues before the CDR3 finishes, and the germline J gene fills in the end. The rearrangement uses TRBV13-3 and TRBJ2-2; 9 positions agree with TRBD1. The CDR3 is 14 residues long. With V trimmed by 4 bases and J by 6 bases, 4 bases remained unmatched. Germline values: CDR1 NNHDY, CDR2 SYVADS. The covered CDR3 bases are TGTGCCAGCAGTCCGGGACAGGGCCCCGGG. It encodes CASSPGQGPG. The CDR3 as a whole reads CASSPGQGPGQLYF.

A few counts support this clone. The gene names given are mouse names. From the germline J gene comes the end of the CDR3, since the read stops 4 residues before it. Distinct nucleotide sequences in the sample also encode this CDR3. V is TRBV13-1 and J is TRBJ1-1, with a possible D match to TRBD1 (5 bases). There are 14 residues in the CDR3. Germline values: CDR1 NSHNY, CDR2 SYGAGN. V lost 3 bases and J 0 bases, leaving 9 bases between the germline ends. The CDR3 region is CASSGQGANTEVFF. The sequenced part of the CDR3 DNA is TGTGCCAGCAGTGGGCAGGGAGCAAACACA.

This clone turned up a few times. All gene names here are mouse names. The read ends 4 residues shy of where the CDR3 ends; the end is completed using the germline J gene. The rearrangement links TRBV24 to TRBJ1-2; TRBD1 aligns across 9 bases. Germline CDR1 is KGHTA and CDR2 is FRNEEI. V lost 3 bases, J lost 2 bases, and 1 base stayed unmatched. The CDR3 contains 14 residues. The CDR3 region is CASSLGQGNSDYTF. The covered CDR3 bases are TGTGCCAGCAGTCTTGGACAGGGGAACTCC.